This T cell receptor (beta chain) was sequenced in a study of OX40 agonist ivuxolimab in advanced cancers. Across the whole study: While on treatment, patients had intravenous ivuxolimab at 0.01 to 10 mg/kg every 2 weeks. Study-wide findings and caveats: Clonal expansion was seen in CD4+ and CD8+ blood T cells by week 6 at 0.1 to 3.0 mg/kg.

Germline V lookup: CDR1 SGHRS, CDR2 YFSETQ. The V gene lost 4 bases and the J gene lost 7 bases, with 21 bases spanning the gap. The CDR3 spans 16 residues. About this clone itself: Antigen specificity is unknown.

The assay was immunoSEQ multiplex PCR, and TCRdb's table has in-frame clones only and misses some. The data contain about 110,000 clones, roughly 90% of them seen just once; the ten biggest clones take up less than 0.3%. The TCR sequence derives from an adult with an advanced solid tumor such as melanoma, head and neck, liver or kidney cancer. The V and J genes are TRBV5-1 and TRBJ2-1; D may be TRBD1 (6 bases). The material was CD4+ or CD8+ T cells sorted from blood, obtained in a trial of the OX40 agonist ivuxolimab. The CDR3 region is CASSHPASGGFNEQFF. In DNA, the CDR3 is TGCGCCAGCAGCCATCCGGCTAGTGGGGGCTTTAATGAGCAGTTCTTC. The full variable domain, in which reference TRBV5-1 and TRBJ2-1 provide the parts outside the CDR3, is KAGVTQTPRYLIKTRGQQVTLSCSPISGHRSVSWYQQTPGQGLQFLFEYFSETQRNKGNFPGRFSGRQFSNSRSEMNVSTLELGDSALYLCASSHPASGGFNEQFFGPGTRLTVL.